These 21 T cell receptor beta chains were sequenced from one sample in a study of beta chain features in type 1 diabetes. Expressed TCRB transcripts were sequenced after all isolated RNA was converted to cDNA. Sequencing was performed with immunoSEQ multiplex PCR; in TCRdb, only in-frame clones are kept and a portion is missing. The sample carries 300,000 to 450,000 clones, around a fifth recorded once. The sequenced sample consisted of naive CD4+ T cells from blood. Receptors were obtained from a young woman in good health.

The CDR3 nucleotides read TGTGCCAGCTCACCGGGCCCAAATGGCTACACCTTC. Translated, it gives CASSPGPNGYTF. V gene TRBV18 combines with J gene TRBJ1-2; D gene unclear. V gave up 3 bases and J gave up 6 bases, with 8 bases separating them. Per the germline V gene, CDR1 is KGHSH and CDR2 is LQKENI. The CDR3 spans 12 residues.

The chain joins TRBV5-6 to TRBJ2-1, with 7 bases fitting TRBD2. Germline CDR1 SGHDT, CDR2 YYEEEE. Trimming removed 1 base from V and 4 bases from J; junction bases left unmatched: 5. The CDR3 is 15 amino acids. The CDR3 nucleotides are TGTGCCAGCAGCTTGCTCGCGGGGGAGTACAATGAGCAGTTCTTC. This translates into CASSLLAGEYNEQFF.

This clone has just a few counts. The rearrangement links TRBV9 to TRBJ2-7, with 9 bases identical to TRBD2. This CDR3 has 15 amino acids. From germline, CDR1 is SGDLS and CDR2 YYNGEE. Losses at the gene ends were 1 base for V and 2 bases for J; bases not matched to a gene: 4. The CDR3 DNA reads TGTGCCAGCAGCGTATCTAGCGGGGCGGCCTACGAGCAGTACTTC. This encodes CASSVSSGAAYEQYF.

This clone was seen a single time. The rearrangement joins TRBV7-9 to TRBJ1-2; 7 bases align to TRBD1. Trimming removed 5 bases from V and 6 bases from J; junction bases left unmatched: 6. CDR1 SEHNR and CDR2 FQNEAQ come from the germline V gene (reference sequence). The length of the CDR3 is 13 residues. The CDR3 DNA reads as TGTGCCAGCAGCCGACAGGGCTCGGATGGCTACACCTTC. This translates into CASSRQGSDGYTF.

The chain has TRBV9 and TRBJ2-2; TRBD2 matches at 7 bases. The CDR3 runs 17 residues. V lost 0 bases, J lost 2 bases, and 7 bases stayed unmatched. CDR1 and CDR2 from the germline V gene are SGDLS and YYNGEE. In DNA, the CDR3 is TGTGCCAGCAGCGTAGAGTGGGGACTACCAAACACCGGGGAGCTGTTTTTT. This encodes CASSVEWGLPNTGELFF. Full variable domain (rest looked up from reference TRBV9 and TRBJ2-2): DSGVTQTPKHLITATGQRVTLRCSPRSGDLSVYWYQQSLDQGLQFLIQYYNGEERAKGNILERFSAQQFPDLHSELNLSSLELGDSALYFCASSVEWGLPNTGELFFGEGSRLTVL.

The chain combines TRBV7-9 with TRBJ2-1; D is unclear. The CDR3 extends over 14 amino acids. Germline CDR1 reads SEHNR; CDR2 reads FQNEAQ (reference sequence). Trimming left V 2 bases short and J 6 bases short, with 11 bases between. CDR3 coding DNA: TGTGCCAGCAGCTTAATCAGTACCCTCAATGAGCAGTTCTTC. Its protein is CASSLISTLNEQFF.

The chain uses TRBV2 and TRBJ1-1; 7 bases map to TRBD1. J was trimmed by 12 bases and V by 6 bases; bases with no gene match: 10. The CDR3 runs 12 residues. Germline V CDR1 and CDR2: SNHLY, FYNNEI. CDR3 protein: CASSSKGGASFF. In DNA, the CDR3 is TGTGCCAGCAGCTCGAAAGGGGGCGCGTCTTTCTTT.

This rearrangement joins TRBV30 to TRBJ1-1; the D is unclear. This CDR3 region has 13 residues. Germline V lookup: CDR1 GTSNPN, CDR2 SVGIG (reference sequence). Between the trimmed V and J ends, which lost 5 bases and 1 base, there was a span of 11 bases. The CDR3 DNA follows: TGTGCCTGGGGTATTGGCAGGAACACTGAAGCTTTCTTT. It translates to CAWGIGRNTEAFF. The full variable domain, its missing parts supplied by reference TRBV30 and TRBJ1-1, is SQTIHQWPATLVQPVGSPLSLECTVEGTSNPNLYWYRQAAGRGLQLLFYSVGIGQISSEVPQNLSASRPQDRQFILSSKKLLLSDSGFYLCAWGIGRNTEAFFGQGTRLTVV.

This clone was seen a handful of times. The rearrangement uses TRBV6-5 and TRBJ1-2, with D unclear. V lost 0 bases and J lost 1, with 9 bases in between. Germline V lookup: CDR1 MNHEY, CDR2 SVGAGI. This CDR3 has 15 residues. CDR3 region: CASSYSFSVNYGYTF. The CDR3, as DNA: TGTGCCAGCAGTTACTCGTTCAGTGTTAACTATGGCTACACCTTC.

The rearrangement uses TRBV30 and TRBJ1-5; D perhaps matches TRBD1 (5 bases). Germline V CDR1 and CDR2: GTSNPN, SVGIG (reference sequence). Trimming cost V 0 bases and J 11 bases, with 11 bases left between them. This CDR3 is built from 12 residues. As DNA, the CDR3 is TGTGCCTGGAGTGTAGACAGTAGATCCCAGCATTTT. Translating gives CAWSVDSRSQHF. The full variable domain, completed using reference TRBV30 and TRBJ1-5, is SQTIHQWPATLVQPVGSPLSLECTVEGTSNPNLYWYRQAAGRGLQLLFYSVGIGQISSEVPQNLSASRPQDRQFILSSKKLLLSDSGFYLCAWSVDSRSQHFGDGTRLSIL.

This clone occurred a few times. The rearrangement joins TRBV7-9 to TRBJ2-7; no reliable D call. V was cut by 4 bases and J by 5 bases, with 24 bases left in between. This CDR3 has 17 residues. Germline V gene sequence: CDR1 SEHNR, CDR2 FQNEAQ (reference sequence). The DNA for the CDR3 is TGTGCCAGCAGCTCGTCCACGTTAGTCTCAAGATCCCACGAGCAGTACTTC. It encodes CASSSSTLVSRSHEQYF.

V and J are TRBV2 and TRBJ1-2, with 11 bases identical to TRBD1. This CDR3 is 14 amino acids long. Losses at the gene ends were 7 bases for V and 3 bases for J; bases not matched to a gene: 4. The germline gives CDR1 SNHLY, CDR2 FYNNEI. This chain's CDR3 is CASNGQGADYGYTF. The CDR3 DNA is TGTGCCAGCAATGGACAGGGGGCAGACTATGGCTACACCTTC. Variable domain in full (rest from reference TRBV2 and TRBJ1-2): EPEVTQTPSHQVTQMGQEVILRCVPISNHLYFYWYRQILGQKVEFLVSFYNNEISEKSEIFDDQFSVERPDGSNFTLKIRSTKLEDSAMYFCASNGQGADYGYTFGSGTRLTVV.

The J gene is TRBJ2-7, the V gene TRBV27; D is unresolved. Deletions cut 6 bases from V and 11 bases from J, with 14 bases between. Germline CDR1 MNHEY, CDR2 SMNVEV (reference sequence). The length of the CDR3 is 11 residues. The CDR3 nucleotides are TGTGCCAGCAGCATCACAGTTTTAGAGTACTTC. Amino acids: CASSITVLEYF.

V is TRBV5-1 and J is TRBJ2-1; TRBD2 is a possible D gene (5 bases). CDR1 SGHRS and CDR2 YFSETQ come from the germline V gene. There are 14 residues in the CDR3. The V and J ends lost 0 bases and 7 bases respectively, with 11 bases between them. The CDR3, as DNA: TGCGCCAGCAGCTTGGGCCAGAGCGGAAATGAGCAGTTCTTC. Amino acids: CASSLGQSGNEQFF.

The chain employs TRBV5-1 and TRBJ2-2; a possible D gene is TRBD1 (6 bases). The length of the CDR3 is 16 residues. V was trimmed by 4 bases and J by 7 bases, leaving 20 bases between them. The V gene's germline CDR1 is SGHRS and CDR2 YFSETQ. This CDR3 is CASSQSQYRQVGELFF. The CDR3 DNA sequence: TGCGCCAGCAGCCAGAGCCAGTACAGACAGGTCGGGGAGCTGTTTTTT.

This clone was detected a few times. This chain links TRBV9 with TRBJ1-2, with a tentative D call TRBD1 (6 bases). Germline V gene lookup returns CDR1 SGDLS and CDR2 YYNGEE. CDR3 length equals 13 residues. The germline V and J ends were trimmed by 5 bases and 7 bases, with 15 bases remaining between them. CDR3 amino acids: CASSGGGYSGYTF. In nucleotides, the CDR3 is TGTGCCAGCAGTGGGGGCGGATACAGTGGCTACACCTTC.

This clone came up a few times. J is TRBJ2-3 and V is TRBV7-2; D is perhaps TRBD1 (5 bases). Germline assignment: CDR1 SGHTA and CDR2 FQGNSA. This CDR3 contains 14 residues. V lost 2 bases, J lost 4 bases, and 10 bases lay in between. This CDR3 is CASSLYGQADTQYF. The CDR3 region has the DNA TGTGCCAGCAGCTTATACGGACAAGCAGATACGCAGTATTTT.

The gene calls are TRBV30 and TRBJ1-1; D gene unclear. Trimming removed 5 bases at V and 1 base at J, with 11 bases between. This CDR3 has 13 amino acids. Germline lookup yields CDR1 GTSNPN and CDR2 SVGIG (reference sequence). CDR3 nucleotides: TGTGCCTGGGGCACATGGTCGAACACTGAAGCTTTCTTT. It yields the protein CAWGTWSNTEAFF. Based on the CDR3 plus reference TRBV30 and TRBJ1-1, the full variable domain is SQTIHQWPATLVQPVGSPLSLECTVEGTSNPNLYWYRQAAGRGLQLLFYSVGIGQISSEVPQNLSASRPQDRQFILSSKKLLLSDSGFYLCAWGTWSNTEAFFGQGTRLTVV.

The chain is built from TRBV30 and TRBJ1-2; 7 bases align to TRBD1. Germline loops: CDR1 GTSNPN, CDR2 SVGIG (reference sequence). This CDR3 region has 13 residues. With 3 bases clipped from V and 6 bases from J, the junction kept 7 bases outside the gene matches. CDR3 loop: CAWREGGLDGYTF. CDR3 coding DNA: TGTGCCTGGAGAGAAGGGGGCCTCGATGGCTACACCTTC.

This clone was counted a single time. The rearrangement uses TRBV29-1 and TRBJ2-1; D remains ambiguous. CDR3 length: 10 amino acids. V was clipped by 3 bases and J by 7 bases, with 4 bases between them. CDR1 is SQVTM, CDR2 ANQGSEA, per germline. The CDR3 here is CSVDQNEQFF. CDR3 coding DNA: TGCAGCGTTGATCAAAATGAGCAGTTCTTC.

The V and J genes are TRBV25-1 and TRBJ1-6, with unresolved D. Trimming pared 3 bases from V and 10 bases from J, leaving 10 bases between. From germline, CDR1 is MGHDK and CDR2 SYGVNS. The CDR3 has 13 residues. CDR3 sequence reads: CASSEATRSPLHF. CDR3 sequence (DNA): TGTGCCAGCAGTGAGGCAACAAGATCACCCCTCCACTTT. The variable domain in full, with the rest retrieved from reference TRBV25-1 and TRBJ1-6, is EADIYQTPRYLVIGTGKKITLECSQTMGHDKMYWYQQDPGMELHLIHYSYGVNSTEKGDLSSESTVSRIRTEHFPLTLESARPSHTSQYLCASSEATRSPLHFGNGTRLTVT.